Here is one T cell receptor (beta chain) with its context. Its antigen remains unidentified. The sample originates from a study of cytomegalovirus exposure and HLA in healthy donors. Whole-study results and caveats: Upon later analysis, TCR association rates were observed to vary by HLA locus, being highest for DRB1 and lowest for HLA-C. Likely technical artifact: a cluster of highly shared sequence variants.

The J segment lost 7 bases and the V segment lost 9 bases, leaving 16 bases of the junction unmatched. Germline V gene lookup returns CDR1 LNHDA and CDR2 SQIVND (reference sequence). This CDR3 has 17 amino acids. Each donor was healthy, and each was a bone marrow donor. Primers for the PCR totalled 60 Vbeta and 13 Jbeta. Only in-frame clones appear in the TCRdb table, and some are missing; sequencing was by immunoSEQ multiplex PCR. The data show about 180,000 clones, with about 79% seen just once and around 1.2% held by the top ten. The sequence came from a girl aged 2-10 years in good health and CMV-seropositive. Sequencing used PBMCs. The chain links TRBV19 to TRBJ2-1; TRBD2 agrees at 12 bases. The CDR3, as DNA: TGTGCCAGCCTAAAGCGGGTGACTAGCGGGAGTGCGAATGAGCAGTTCTTC. Translating it yields CASLKRVTSGSANEQFF. The full variable domain, with the rest looked up from reference TRBV19 and TRBJ2-1, is DGGITQSPKYLFRKEGQNVTLSCEQNLNHDAMYWYRQDPGQGLRLIYYSQIVNDFQKGDIAEGYSVSREKKESFPLTVTSAQKNPTAFYLCASLKRVTSGSANEQFFGPGTRLTVL.